The clone carrying this T cell receptor beta chain was seen more than once but under ten times. Its specificity is unknown. The study ran its PCR with 60 Vbeta and 13 Jbeta primers. Clones were sequenced by immunoSEQ multiplex PCR, and TCRdb holds only the in-frame ones, with some missing. The repertoire consists of 70,000 to 80,000 clones, with approximately 82% occurring once and the leading ten covering 1.9%. The sample comes from a study of cytomegalovirus exposure and HLA in healthy donors. Study at large: In a previous analysis, nearly 120 million unique TCR beta sequences were found from 170 million or so T cells. Findings and caveats of the study: HLA alleles were associated with 16,000 or so TCR beta sequences in a later analysis at 0.05 false discovery rate.

The J segment lost 1 base and the V segment lost 6 bases, leaving 10 bases of the junction unmatched. From germline, CDR1 is LGHNA and CDR2 YSLEER. This CDR3 has 16 amino acids. Sequenced input: PBMCs. The gene calls are TRBV4-3 and TRBJ1-1; 8 positions match TRBD1. The clonotype comes from a man aged 18 to 30 in good health and CMV-seronegative. The CDR3 nucleotides read TGCGCCAGCAGTTACCAGAGACAGGGGTGGAACACTGAAGCTTTCTTT. Its translation is CASSYQRQGWNTEAFF.